This T cell receptor beta chain emerged from a study of T-cell reconstitution after alpha-beta-depleted transplantation in children. Library preparation (for TCRbeta) was performed with unique molecular identifiers. One entry per CDR3 protein, called by TCRdb with MiXCR from the PCR reads. The table has about 640,000 distinct CDR3 sequences, around a sixth seen once. V shed 6 bases and J shed 8 bases, with 10 bases lying between them. There are 11 residues in the CDR3. Per germline, CDR1 DFQATT and CDR2 SNEGSKA (reference sequence). V gene TRBV20-1 combines with J gene TRBJ1-4, with no clear D. Sequencing used PBMCs from the stem cell graft donor, obtained from the stem cell graft. This TCR derives from a human donor who donated a stem cell graft to a child with acute myeloid leukemia. CDR3 amino acids: CSAAAGEKLFF. The CDR3 bases are TGCAGTGCCGCGGCGGGGGAAAAACTGTTTTTT.